A single sample gave rise to the 21 T cell receptor beta chains below, sequenced in a study of cytotoxic CD8 clonotypes in ibrutinib-treated CLL. Repertoires were generated with immunoSEQ multiplex PCR, while TCRdb's copy carries only in-frame clones and drops some. Of approximately 150,000 clones listed, approximately 80% are singletons. Sequenced here: PBMCs, sampled after 12 months of ibrutinib treatment. These receptors were collected from a human donor with chronic lymphocytic leukemia.

This clone was recorded a few times. The chain links TRBV6-5 to TRBJ1-5, with D uncertain. Trimming took 7 bases from V and 2 from J, leaving 6 bases between them. The CDR3 is 12 amino acids. CDR1 MNHEY and CDR2 SVGAGI come from the germline V gene. CDR3 loop: CASKTGNQPQHF. The CDR3 DNA reads TGTGCCAGCAAGACCGGCAATCAGCCCCAGCATTTT.

This chain connects TRBV9 to TRBJ2-5; 8 bases align to TRBD2. There are 16 residues in the CDR3. Germline CDR1 reads SGDLS; CDR2 reads YYNGEE. V shed 0 bases, J shed 1 base, and the junction held 5 bases outside the gene matches. As DNA, the CDR3 is TGTGCCAGCAGCGTAGCGGGCGGGAGGAGCCAAGAGACCCAGTACTTC. Translation gives CASSVAGGRSQETQYF.

This clone came up once. This rearrangement joins TRBV27 to TRBJ1-6; perhaps TRBD1 as D (5 bases). Germline V gene data show CDR1 as MNHEY and CDR2 as SMNVEV (reference sequence). The length of the CDR3 is 16 residues. V lost 6 bases and J 3 bases, leaving 15 bases between the germline ends. The CDR3 sequence is CASRTSTAFYNSPLHF. The CDR3 region has the DNA TGTGCCAGCAGGACTTCGACAGCCTTCTATAATTCACCCCTCCACTTT.

Notes on this clone: Within the sample, other DNA sequences also encode this same CDR3. The chain has TRBV5-1 and TRBJ2-3; no clear D. Germline CDR1 and CDR2: SGHRS and YFSETQ. Trimming removed 2 bases from V and 0 bases from J, with 1 base in between. This CDR3 is 12 amino acids long. The CDR3 loop is CASSLSTDTQYF. For the CDR3, the DNA is TGCGCCAGCAGCTTAAGCACAGATACGCAGTATTTT.

This rearrangement joins TRBV5-7 to TRBJ2-7; 10 bases agree with TRBD1. TRBV5-7 is reported as an ORF; its role is uncertain. V lost 4 bases to trimming and J lost 7 bases; unmatched junction nucleotides: 14. This CDR3 has 16 residues. CDR3 sequence: CASSRGTGDWGWEQYF. CDR3 in DNA: TGTGCCAGCAGCCGAGGGACAGGGGATTGGGGATGGGAGCAGTACTTC.

The chain is built from TRBV4-1 and TRBJ1-1; tentatively, D is TRBD1 (5 bases). CDR3 length: 12 amino acids. CDR1 and CDR2 (germline): MGHRA, YSYEKL. V was clipped by 1 base and J by 7 bases, with 7 bases between them. The CDR3 DNA is TGCGCCAGCAGCCAAGGGGGACTTGAAGCTTTCTTT. This encodes CASSQGGLEAFF.

This clone was seen just once. The chain employs TRBV7-2 and TRBJ2-3; 9 nucleotides agree with TRBD2. Germline trimming cut 5 bases from V and 5 bases from J; bases unmatched to any gene: 8. The CDR3 contains 15 residues. From germline, CDR1 is SGHTA and CDR2 FQGNSA. CDR3 residues: CASSRSGGLGDTQYF. In DNA form, the CDR3 reads TGTGCCAGCAGCCGTAGCGGGGGTCTTGGAGATACGCAGTATTTT.

Of note for this clone: Different DNA sequences within this sample yield the same CDR3. The V gene is TRBV7-9, the J gene TRBJ1-2, with TRBD1 as a possible D gene (5 bases). The V gene's germline CDR1 is SEHNR and CDR2 FQNEAQ (reference sequence). Trimming took off 3 bases at V and 4 bases at J, with 9 bases between the two ends. The CDR3 runs 13 residues. CDR3 in DNA: TGTGCCAGCAGCTTGGGGCAGGGCTATGGCTACACCTTC. Amino acid sequence: CASSLGQGYGYTF.

The chain carries TRBV6-5 and TRBJ1-4; TRBD1 matches 7 bases. Germline CDR1 MNHEY, CDR2 SVGAGI. The ends lost 3 bases at V and 9 bases at J; junction bases unmatched: 7. This CDR3 is built from 14 residues. DNA for the CDR3: TGTGCCAGCAGTTATATGCAGGGGGATAAAAAACTGTTTTTT. This codes for CASSYMQGDKKLFF.

The chain joins TRBV14 to TRBJ1-4; D is undetermined. V shed 5 bases and J shed 8 bases, with 9 bases lying between them. The germline V gene has CDR1 SGHDN and CDR2 FVKESK. CDR3 size: 12 residues. The CDR3: CASSSTGEKLFF. The CDR3 nucleotides read TGTGCCAGCAGCTCAACGGGGGAAAAACTGTTTTTT. The full variable domain, rest sourced from reference TRBV14 and TRBJ1-4, is EAGVTQFPSHSVIEKGQTVTLRCDPISGHDNLYWYRRVMGKEIKFLLHFVKESKQDESGMPNNRFLAERTGGTYSTLKVQPAELEDSGVYFCASSSTGEKLFFGSGTQLSVL.

This rearrangement joins TRBV28 to TRBJ1-5; tentative D call: TRBD1 (5 bases). Trimming took off 4 bases at V and 7 bases at J, with 17 bases between the two ends. CDR3 length equals 15 residues. CDR1 is MDHEN and CDR2 is SYDVKM in the germline V gene. CDR3 amino acids: CASSSNPGARQPQHF. CDR3 nucleotide sequence: TGTGCCAGCAGTTCCAACCCCGGGGCCCGGCAGCCCCAGCATTTT. Full variable domain (missing parts from reference TRBV28 and TRBJ1-5): DVKVTQSSRYLVKRTGEKVFLECVQDMDHENMFWYRQDPGLGLRLIYFSYDVKMKEKGDIPEGYSVSREKKERFSLILESASTNQTSMYLCASSSNPGARQPQHFGDGTRLSIL.

The rearrangement uses TRBV6-4 and TRBJ2-7; a weak D match, TRBD1 (6 bases). The CDR3 has 14 residues. V shed 4 bases and J shed 4 bases, with 14 bases lying between them. Per germline, CDR1 MRHNA and CDR2 SNTAGT. The chain's CDR3 is CASSASPGQYEQYF. CDR3 DNA sequence: TGTGCCAGCAGTGCCTCGCCAGGACAGTACGAGCAGTACTTC.

This clone was found a few times. This chain uses TRBV6-5 with TRBJ2-7; no reliable D call. V gave up 2 bases and J gave up 1 base, with 12 bases separating them. This CDR3 is built from 15 residues. Per germline, CDR1 MNHEY and CDR2 SVGAGI. This CDR3 is CASSYDLTVSYEQYF. As DNA, the CDR3 is TGTGCCAGCAGTTACGATTTAACGGTGTCCTACGAGCAGTACTTC.

In regard to this clone: The sample contains more than one DNA sequence encoding this CDR3. This chain connects TRBV6-5 to TRBJ1-1; the D is unclear. The V end was cut by 0 bases, the J end by 4 bases, with 9 bases between. This CDR3 contains 14 residues. Germline-derived CDR1 and CDR2 are MNHEY and SVGAGI. CDR3 in amino acids: CASSYSRSGTEAFF. CDR3 nucleotide sequence: TGTGCCAGCAGTTACTCGCGTTCGGGCACTGAAGCTTTCTTT.

The CDR3 spells CASSHTAGDSTDTQYF. The CDR3 DNA sequence: TGTGCCAGCAGCCACACAGCGGGGGACAGCACAGATACGCAGTATTTT. The chain employs TRBV6-4 and TRBJ2-3; TRBD2 aligns across 8 bases. The CDR3 length is 16 residues. Germline loops: CDR1 MRHNA, CDR2 SNTAGT. V lost 6 bases, J lost 0 bases, and 8 bases stayed unmatched.

The V and J genes are TRBV10-1 and TRBJ2-5; TRBD1 aligns across 8 bases. The CDR3 sequence is 13 residues long. Trimming took 10 bases from V and 5 from J; bases not matched to a gene: 9. Germline V CDR1 and CDR2: WNHNN, SYGVQD (reference sequence). This CDR3 is CAIGTGRWETQYF. The CDR3 DNA reads as TGCGCCATCGGGACAGGAAGGTGGGAGACCCAGTACTTC.

The chain joins TRBV29-1 to TRBJ2-4; perhaps D is TRBD1 or TRBD2 (5 bases each). The CDR3 has 13 amino acids. Trimming took off 0 bases at V and 7 bases at J, with 10 bases between the two ends. Germline assignment: CDR1 SQVTM and CDR2 ANQGSEA. The CDR3 coding sequence is TGCAGCGTTGAAGACCTGGGACGGAACATTCAGTACTTC. Translating it yields CSVEDLGRNIQYF.

This clone appeared once. The chain uses TRBV5-1 and TRBJ1-6; TRBD1 agrees at 7 bases. J was trimmed by 5 bases and V by 4 bases; bases with no gene match: 3. Per the germline V gene, CDR1 is SGHRS and CDR2 is YFSETQ. CDR3 length: 14 residues. The CDR3 DNA reads TGCGCCAGCAGCCGGACAGGAGATAATTCACCCCTCCACTTT. It yields the protein CASSRTGDNSPLHF.

The CDR3 DNA sequence: TGTGCCAGTAGTAGCGATATCGGGGGTGGTTCACCCCTCCACTTT. This codes for CASSSDIGGGSPLHF. The chain has TRBV19 and TRBJ1-6, with a weak D call TRBD1 (5 bases). The CDR3 is 15 residues long. The germline V gene encodes CDR1 LNHDA and CDR2 SQIVND (reference sequence). Trimming removed 4 bases from V and 9 bases from J, with 16 bases in between.

This clone was recorded at least ten times. The chain is built from TRBV2 and TRBJ1-5; 11 bases are a match to TRBD1. The V gene end was trimmed by 4 bases and the J gene end by 6 bases; junction bases not matched to a gene: 5. Germline CDR1 reads SNHLY; CDR2 reads FYNNEI. The CDR3 extends over 15 amino acids. The CDR3 protein is CASSAGTGGGQPQHF. The CDR3 DNA reads TGTGCCAGCAGTGCCGGGACAGGGGGTGGTCAGCCCCAGCATTTT.

This sequence joins TRBV10-3 and TRBJ2-7; TRBD1 aligns across 9 bases. The germline V gene has CDR1 ENHRY and CDR2 SYGVKD. The CDR3 sequence is 13 residues long. The trim removed 7 bases at V and 3 bases at J, leaving 4 bases unmatched. The CDR3: CAITGTGLYEQYF. In nucleotides, the CDR3 is TGTGCCATCACCGGGACAGGGCTCTACGAGCAGTACTTC.